This paragraph reports one T cell receptor (beta chain). This clonotype has a handful of counts. Its antigen remains unidentified. Base qualities are not recorded, but no much larger clone differs from it by a single base. The library came from 5' RACE. Sequencing instrument: NextSeq 500. To correct for sequencing error and PCR bias, the TCR library protocol tagged individual cDNA molecules with unique molecular identifiers. Both TCR alpha and beta chains were sequenced, and tight co-correlation was observed between alpha and beta sequence abundances in each sample. The authors' pipeline ran thus. V gene, J gene and CDR3 annotation of TCR sequences was performed with Decombinator V4. TCRs were defined as expanded if a significant change between any two time points was detected under a Poisson model with p below 0.0001. TCR abundances were normalised to the total number of TCRs sequenced per sample and were expressed as counts per million. MAIT TCRs were defined by TRAV1-2 paired with TRAJ12, TRAJ20 or TRAJ33, and iNKT TCRs by TRAV10 paired with TRAJ18. A search of VDJdb, accessed on 1 November 2021, was run for TCRs annotated to CMV, EBV and SARS-CoV-2, with TCRs annotated for multiple antigens excluded. Clones were called with MiXCR by TCRdb after fastp trimmed the public reads at Q25, and only in-frame beta chains were retained. Every entry covers one CDR3 protein and lists the most common genes and DNA from its rows. The V and J calls here are based on TCRdb, not the publication. This sample has about 94,000 distinct CDR3 sequences in its table, and around 13% of those were observed once. The ten largest make up over 2% of the sample.

These data come from a study of early T cells in non-severe SARS-CoV-2 infection (dated by TCRdb to about 2021). About the investigation overall: Bulk RNA from unsorted whole blood was used for TCR sequencing, so alpha and beta chains could not be paired. What the authors observed across the whole study: VDJdb matching was skewed toward anti-spike CD8 responses, so virus-specific expansions were likely underestimated and private and CD4 specificities were missed.

V and J lose 5 bases and 5 bases, and a span of 12 bases separates them. Per the germline V gene, SGHVS is the CDR1 and FQNEAQ is the CDR2. The CDR3 measures 14 amino acids from cysteine to phenylalanine. The only DNA kept is the CDR3, 42 bases in frame from the first base. This was a case-control study nested in a cohort of healthcare workers in London, UK, who had nasopharyngeal swab PCR tests and blood samples taken every week. Between 23 and 31 March 2020, the week of the UK lockdown, healthcare workers were enrolled and then followed up weekly for as long as 16 weeks. This clonotype was sampled from an adult who was a healthcare worker with PCR-confirmed SARS-CoV-2 infection or an uninfected control (not recorded which). This chain joins TRBV7-8 to TRBJ2-2, with TRBD1 as a weak D call on 6 bases. Sequenced sample: whole blood. The CDR3 has the sequence CASSKPGVTGELFF. The DNA sequence follows: TGTGCCAGCAGCAAGCCAGGGGTAACCGGGGAGCTGTTTTTT. Reference TRBV7-8 and TRBJ2-2 proteins supply the regions before and after the CDR3; the full variable domain is: GAGVSQSPRYKVAKRGQDVALRCDPISGHVSLFWYQQALGQGPEFLTYFQNEAQLDKSGLPSDRFFAERPEGSVSTLKIQRTQQEDSAVYLCASSKPGVTGELFFGEGSRLTVL.